The 20 T cell receptor beta chains below were found in one sample sequenced in a study of T cells after yellow fever vaccination. TCRdb re-analysed the 5' RACE reads in MiXCR, keeping a single row per CDR3 protein. The data contain 180,000 or so distinct CDR3 sequences, approximately 10% of them seen just once; the ten biggest clones take up around 34%. The sequences come from CD8+ T cells sorted from PBMCs, collected 15 days after the yellow fever booster vaccination. These receptor sequences come from a man aged 18 to 30 who received the YFV17D yellow fever vaccine.

The genes are TRBV6-5 and TRBJ2-1; D unresolved. The CDR3 runs 13 residues. V dropped 0 bases and J dropped 4 bases, with 4 bases sitting between them. Germline CDR1 is MNHEY and CDR2 is SVGAGI. The CDR3: CASSYSEYNEQFF. DNA of the CDR3: TGTGCCAGCAGTTACTCCGAGTACAATGAGCAGTTCTTC.

V and J are TRBV6-5 and TRBJ1-6; possible D gene TRBD1, 5 bases. The CDR3 contains 13 residues. CDR1 and CDR2 from the germline V gene are MNHEY and SVGAGI. V was pared by 2 bases and J by 8 bases, with 7 bases between. DNA of the CDR3: TGTGCCAGCAGTTACAGGGGCCATTCACCCCTCCACTTT. It codes for CASSYRGHSPLHF.

V gene TRBV6-5 combines with J gene TRBJ1-5; D is unresolved. Trimming left V 5 bases short and J 0 bases short, with 5 bases between. This CDR3 spans 13 amino acids. Germline V gene lookup returns CDR1 MNHEY and CDR2 SVGAGI. The CDR3 DNA reads as TGTGCCAGCAGTGGGTATAGCAATCAGCCCCAGCATTTT. Protein: CASSGYSNQPQHF.

The V and J genes are TRBV27 and TRBJ2-6; 9 positions agree with TRBD1. The junction had 6 bases not matched to a gene; V was cut back by 0 bases and J by 6 bases. Germline V gives CDR1 MNHEY, CDR2 SMNVEV (reference sequence). This CDR3 is built from 17 residues. The CDR3 is CASSLSGTGSEANVLTF. In DNA, the CDR3 is TGTGCCAGCAGTTTATCAGGGACAGGGAGTGAGGCCAACGTCCTGACTTTC.

This clonotype was counted only a few times. The rearrangement links TRBV27 to TRBJ2-2; D might be TRBD2 (6 bases). The V gene's germline CDR1 is MNHEY and CDR2 SMNVEV (reference sequence). The V and J ends lost 3 bases and 6 bases respectively, with 11 bases between them. CDR3 length: 14 residues. CDR3 protein: CASSFGGGSGELFF. The CDR3 DNA reads as TGTGCCAGCAGTTTCGGTGGGGGGTCCGGGGAGCTGTTTTTT.

This clonotype turned up a few times. The CDR3 loop reads CASGSAGGPYEQYF. The CDR3 DNA sequence: TGTGCCAGCGGCTCGGCAGGGGGCCCCTACGAGCAGTACTTC. The J gene is TRBJ2-7, the V gene TRBV7-9, with TRBD1 matching over 8 bases. This CDR3 has 14 residues. In germline, CDR1 is SEHNR, CDR2 FQNEAQ (reference sequence). Losses at the gene ends were 8 bases for V and 2 bases for J; bases not matched to a gene: 8.

The V call is TRBV7-7, the J call TRBJ2-3; D is uncertain. The germline V gene has CDR1 SSHAT and CDR2 FNYEAQ (reference sequence). V was pared by 6 bases and J by 2 bases, with 12 bases between. The CDR3 is 14 amino acids. This chain's CDR3 is CASRPIEYTDTQYF. As DNA, the CDR3 is TGTGCCAGCAGACCGATTGAATACACAGATACGCAGTATTTT. Variable domain in full (rest from reference TRBV7-7 and TRBJ2-3): GAGVSQSPRYKVTKRGQDVTLRCDPISSHATLYWYQQALGQGPEFLTYFNYEAQPDKSGLPSDRFSAERPEGSISTLTIQRTEQRDSAMYRCASRPIEYTDTQYFGPGTRLTVL.

The chain links TRBV2 to TRBJ2-5; 9 positions match TRBD2. The CDR3 sequence is 16 residues long. V dropped 0 bases and J dropped 3; count of bases not matched to a gene: 5. CDR1 and CDR2 (germline): SNHLY, FYNNEI. The CDR3 bases are TGTGCCAGCAGTGAAGCGTGGCGGGGGGGCGAAGAGACCCAGTACTTC. Encoded protein: CASSEAWRGGEETQYF.

This clonotype was recorded a few times. The chain has TRBV4-2 and TRBJ2-5, with TRBD2 identical over 8 bases. CDR1 and CDR2 from the germline V gene are LGHNA and YNFKEQ. Trimming cost V 0 bases and J 4 bases; bases outside gene matches: 7. CDR3 length equals 16 residues. In DNA form, the CDR3 reads TGTGCCAGCAGCCAAGATTACGGGGGGGCGTCAGAGACCCAGTACTTC. Its protein is CASSQDYGGASETQYF.

The V gene is TRBV12-3 or TRBV12-4, the J gene TRBJ2-1; D is possibly TRBD2 (6 bases). Trimming shortened V by 5 bases and J by 6 bases, and 11 bases separated the two germline ends. The CDR3 is 13 amino acids. This chain's CDR3 is CASSQSGFNEQFF. CDR3 bases: TGTGCCAGCAGTCAGAGCGGGTTCAATGAGCAGTTCTTC.

The chain has TRBV4-1 and TRBJ1-1, with D tentatively TRBD1 (6 bases). The V end was cut by 6 bases, the J end by 5 bases, with 13 bases between. The CDR3 is 13 amino acids. Germline V gives CDR1 MGHRA, CDR2 YSYEKL. The CDR3 loop reads CASSGGWETEAFF. The CDR3 DNA follows: TGCGCCAGCAGTGGGGGCTGGGAGACTGAAGCTTTCTTT.

Here the CDR3 DNA reads TGTGCCAGTAGCGGCGGGACAGGAAATTCACCCCTCCACTTT. Amino acids: CASSGGTGNSPLHF. This chain links TRBV19 with TRBJ1-6; 8 bases fit TRBD1. Germline V CDR1 and CDR2: LNHDA, SQIVND (reference sequence). V lost 6 bases to trimming and J lost 7 bases; unmatched junction nucleotides: 5. The CDR3 sequence is 14 residues long.

This clonotype showed up just a few times. The chain uses TRBV4-3 and TRBJ2-2, with D perhaps matching TRBD1 or TRBD2 (5 bases each). Germline V CDR1 and CDR2: LGHNA, YSLEER. Trimming took off 0 bases at V and 6 bases at J, with 11 bases between the two ends. CDR3 length equals 15 residues. The CDR3 nucleotides read TGCGCCAGCAGCCAAGAGAGGGGTAGGGCCGGGGAGCTGTTTTTT. Residues: CASSQERGRAGELFF.

The chain combines TRBV7-9 with TRBJ2-5, with unresolved D. Germline V gene lookup returns CDR1 SEHNR and CDR2 FQNEAQ (reference sequence). This CDR3 is built from 14 residues. V lost 4 bases to trimming and J lost 5 bases, with 14 bases between them. CDR3 DNA: TGTGCCAGCAGCTATCCCGGTGGGCCCGAGACCCAGTACTTC. Residues: CASSYPGGPETQYF.

This chain links TRBV18 with TRBJ2-1; the match to TRBD1 covers 10 bases. CDR3 length: 15 residues. V lost 3 bases, J lost 8 bases, and 7 bases stayed unmatched. Germline V gene data show CDR1 as KGHSH and CDR2 as LQKENI. CDR3 bases: TGTGCCAGCTCACCTTCGGGACAGGGGACCGATGAGCAGTTCTTC. Amino acid sequence: CASSPSGQGTDEQFF. Looking up the rest from reference TRBV18 and TRBJ2-1 gives the full variable domain: NAGVMQNPRHLVRRRGQEARLRCSPMKGHSHVYWYRQLPEEGLKFMVYLQKENIIDESGMPKERFSAEFPKEGPSILRIQQVVRGDSAAYFCASSPSGQGTDEQFFGPGTRLTVL.

This clonotype was counted a few times. A read error may account for a junction end that differs from germline. J is TRBJ2-2 and V is TRBV6-2 or TRBV6-3, with no clear D. This CDR3 is 13 amino acids long. Germline V gene lookup returns CDR1 MNHEY and CDR2 SVGEGT. The CDR3: CASSGRNPGELFF. CDR3 in DNA: TGTGCCAGCAGCGGCAGGAACCCCGGGGAGCTGTTTTTT.

This clonotype came up a few times. The rearrangement joins TRBV12-3 or TRBV12-4 to TRBJ1-1; unclear D gene. The CDR3 consists of 19 residues. Trimming pared 0 bases from V and 2 bases from J, leaving 22 bases between. CDR3 loop: CASSLAVGPTRGSNTEAFF. As DNA, the CDR3 is TGTGCCAGCAGTTTAGCAGTAGGCCCCACCCGGGGTAGTAACACTGAAGCTTTCTTT.

The chain recombines TRBV12-3 or TRBV12-4 with TRBJ2-1; tentatively, D is TRBD2 (7 bases). The CDR3 sequence is 15 residues long. V was pared by 2 bases and J by 5 bases, with 13 bases between. The DNA of the CDR3 is TGTGCCAGCAGTTTATGGGGGGGGGCGGACAATGAGCAGTTCTTC. Protein product: CASSLWGGADNEQFF.

This chain joins TRBV20-1 and TRBJ2-7; TRBD1 matches at 7 bases. This CDR3 comprises 15 residues. Germline CDR1 DFQATT, CDR2 SNEGSKA (reference sequence). The V segment lost 3 bases and the J segment 0 bases; nucleotides outside the gene matches: 8. The CDR3 DNA follows: TGCAGTGCTAGCCAAACAGGGGCCACCTCCTACGAGCAGTACGTC. This sequence encodes CSASQTGATSYEQYV.

The chain has TRBV18 and TRBJ1-1; 8 bases fit TRBD1. This CDR3 is 18 amino acids long. Germline lookup yields CDR1 KGHSH and CDR2 LQKENI. V was clipped by 6 bases and J by 3 bases; unmatched bases: 18. CDR3: CASSRWTGMRLKDTEAFF. The CDR3 bases are TGTGCCAGCTCCCGCTGGACAGGGATGCGCCTTAAGGACACTGAAGCTTTCTTT.